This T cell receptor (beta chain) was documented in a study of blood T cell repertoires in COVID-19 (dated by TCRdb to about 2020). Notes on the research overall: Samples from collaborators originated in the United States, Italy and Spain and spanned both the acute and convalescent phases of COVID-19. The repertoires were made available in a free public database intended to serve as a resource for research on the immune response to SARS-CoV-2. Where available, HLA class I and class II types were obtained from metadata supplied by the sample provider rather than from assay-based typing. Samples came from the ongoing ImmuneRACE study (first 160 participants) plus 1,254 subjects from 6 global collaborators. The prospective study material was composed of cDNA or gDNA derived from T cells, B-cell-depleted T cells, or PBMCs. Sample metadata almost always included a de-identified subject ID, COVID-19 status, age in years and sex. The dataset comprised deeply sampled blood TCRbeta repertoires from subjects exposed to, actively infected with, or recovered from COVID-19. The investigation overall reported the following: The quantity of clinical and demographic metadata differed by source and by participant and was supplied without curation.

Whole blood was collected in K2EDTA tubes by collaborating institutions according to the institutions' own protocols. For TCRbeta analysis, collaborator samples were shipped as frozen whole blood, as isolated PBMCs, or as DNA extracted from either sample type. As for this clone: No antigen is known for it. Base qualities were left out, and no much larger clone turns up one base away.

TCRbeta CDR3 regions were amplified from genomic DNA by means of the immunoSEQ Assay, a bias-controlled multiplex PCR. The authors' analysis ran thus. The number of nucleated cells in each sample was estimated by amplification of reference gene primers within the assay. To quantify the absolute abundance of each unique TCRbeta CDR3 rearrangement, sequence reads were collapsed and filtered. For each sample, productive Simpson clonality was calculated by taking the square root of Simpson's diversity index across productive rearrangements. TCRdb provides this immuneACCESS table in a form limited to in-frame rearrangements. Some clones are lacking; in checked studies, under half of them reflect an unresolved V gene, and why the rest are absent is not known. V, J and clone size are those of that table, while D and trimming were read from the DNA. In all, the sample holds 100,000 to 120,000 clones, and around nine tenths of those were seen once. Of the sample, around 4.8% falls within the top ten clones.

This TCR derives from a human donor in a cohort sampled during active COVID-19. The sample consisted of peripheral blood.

The CDR3 protein is CASSAGTNTGELFF. The nucleotide sequence reads TGTGCCAGCAGCGCGGGGACGAACACCGGGGAGCTGTTTTTT. Rearrangement joined TRBV7-3 to TRBJ2-2; TRBD2 is perhaps the D gene, given 6 matching bases. From the germline V gene, CDR1 is SGHTA and CDR2 is FQGTGA. V sheds 5 bases and J sheds 0 bases, leaving 7 bases between their ends. The CDR3 goes from the cysteine to the phenylalanine over 14 residues. CDR3 DNA only is kept here, 42 bases in frame from base 1.